What follows describes a single T cell receptor (beta chain). The antigen remains unidentified. The primer mix had 60 Vbeta and 13 Jbeta primers. Method: immunoSEQ multiplex PCR; TCRdb's copy keeps in-frame clones and lacks some. This sample yields around 140,000 clones, of which approximately 80% are seen a single time; 2% to 3% belongs to the top ten. Nominal health characterized the donors when sampled, though unrecorded immune exposures were likely. This record belongs to a study of cytomegalovirus exposure and HLA in healthy donors. The V gene's germline CDR1 is SGHRS and CDR2 YFSETQ. V dropped 4 bases and J dropped 0 bases, with 22 bases sitting between them. This CDR3 contains 18 residues. Study observations and caveats: Later analysis associated a missense DCLRE1C variant with TCR beta V- and J-gene trimming. The classifier, whose performance was assessed in both the original and validation cohorts, reportedly diagnosed cytomegalovirus status with high specificity and sensitivity.

The source of this sequence is a woman between 18 and 29 years old in good health and CMV-seropositive. V usage is TRBV5-1 and J usage is TRBJ1-1, with D unresolved. The sequenced material came from PBMCs. CDR3 residues: CASSLYQRTGVMNTEAFF. Here the CDR3 DNA reads TGCGCCAGCAGCCTGTACCAGCGGACGGGAGTCATGAACACTGAAGCTTTCTTT.